These T cell receptor beta chains were read from a single sample in a study of blood T cell repertoires in COVID-19. Libraries were prepared by immunoSEQ multiplex PCR; TCRdb keeps only in-frame clonotypes and omits some of them. The table lists 120,000 or so clones, 88% of them singletons, with more than 1.5% in the top ten. The sample consisted of peripheral blood. Receptors originate from a human donor in a cohort sampled during active COVID-19. Each CDR3 is given with its conserved first and last residue. Fields, in order: D gene, V gene, clone size, J gene, CDR3 DNA, CDR3 protein. The D gene is left open where the match is weak. For some rows the clone size is stated as once, few or many, or as a class when expanded; others skip it.

>NA|TRBV3-1/TRBV3-2|NA|TRBJ2-5
TGTGCCAGCAGGCGACTAGACATGGAGACCCAGTACTTC
CASRRLDMETQYF
>NA|TRBV29-1|once|TRBJ1-1
TGCAGCGTGCCTATACAGGGCCCGAACACTGAAGCTTTCTTT
CSVPIQGPNTEAFF
>TRBD1|TRBV7-2|NA|TRBJ1-2
TGTGCCAGCAGCTTAAGCCCGGGACAGTCCTATGGCTACACCTTC
CASSLSPGQSYGYTF
>TRBD1|TRBV7-7|NA|TRBJ2-7
TGTGCTAGCAGCCCAGAGCCCGACAGGGCGGACTTCTACGAGCAGTACTTC
CASSPEPDRADFYEQYF
>TRBD2|TRBV7-9|NA|TRBJ2-3
TGTGCCAGCAGCTTAACTGGGGGGGTCACAGATACGCAGTATTTT
CASSLTGGVTDTQYF
>NA|TRBV6-1|once|TRBJ2-1
TGTGCCAGCAGTGAACAGGGGTCTTCCCCTTTATCGGAGCAGTTCTTC
CASSEQGSSPLSEQFF
>TRBD1|TRBV28|NA|TRBJ1-5
TGTGCCAGCAGTCTACCAGGGACAGGAATTACCAATCAGCCCCAGCATTTT
CASSLPGTGITNQPQHF
>NA|TRBV29-1|NA|TRBJ1-1
TGCAGCGTTGAACCCGGGGTACCTGAAGCTTTCTTT
CSVEPGVPEAFF
>NA|TRBV3-1/TRBV3-2|NA|TRBJ1-6
TGTGCCAGCAGCCCCACTGGGGGGGATAATTCACCCCTCCACTTT
CASSPTGGDNSPLHF
>NA|TRBV4-2|NA|TRBJ1-2
TGTGCCAGCAGCCAAGAAGTATTGGAGCTGCCGGCTAACTATGGCTACACCTTC
CASSQEVLELPANYGYTF
>NA|TRBV6-4|NA|TRBJ2-2
TGTGCCAGCAAAGCCTCTTGGGGAGCGGCCGGGGAGCTGTTTTTT
CASKASWGAAGELFF
>NA|TRBV6-5|NA|TRBJ1-1
TGTGCCAGCAGTTATCAGCGACAGATGAACACTGAAGCTTTCTTT
CASSYQRQMNTEAFF
>NA|TRBV5-6|NA|TRBJ1-6
TGTGCCAGCAGCAACCGCCCGGACTTCCATTCACCCCTCCACTTT
CASSNRPDFHSPLHF
>NA|TRBV2|NA|TRBJ2-5
TGTGCCAGCACACGGGACTTTAAAGAGACCCAGTACTTC
CASTRDFKETQYF
>NA|TRBV10-2|few|TRBJ2-7
TGCGCCAGCAGTGAGCTGGGCAGGGCCTACGAGCAGTACTTC
CASSELGRAYEQYF
>TRBD1|TRBV15|NA|TRBJ2-3
TGTGCCACCAGCAGAGTGACAGGGCAATTAGATACGCAGTATTTT
CATSRVTGQLDTQYF